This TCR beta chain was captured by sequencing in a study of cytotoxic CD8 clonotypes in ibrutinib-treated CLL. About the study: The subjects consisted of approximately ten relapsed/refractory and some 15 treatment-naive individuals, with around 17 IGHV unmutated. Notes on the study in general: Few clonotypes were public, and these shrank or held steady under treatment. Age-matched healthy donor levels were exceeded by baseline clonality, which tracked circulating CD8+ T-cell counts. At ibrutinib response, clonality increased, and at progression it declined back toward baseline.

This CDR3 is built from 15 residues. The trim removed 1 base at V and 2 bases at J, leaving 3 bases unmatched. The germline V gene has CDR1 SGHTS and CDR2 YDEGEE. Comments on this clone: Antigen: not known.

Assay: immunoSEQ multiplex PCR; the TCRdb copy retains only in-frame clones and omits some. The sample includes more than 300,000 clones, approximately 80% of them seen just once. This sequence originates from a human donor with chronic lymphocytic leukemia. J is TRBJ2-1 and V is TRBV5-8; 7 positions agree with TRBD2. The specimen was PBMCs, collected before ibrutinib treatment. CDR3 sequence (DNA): TGTGCCAGCAGCTTGAGTGGGAGGGCCTACAATGAGCAGTTCTTC. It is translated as CASSLSGRAYNEQFF.